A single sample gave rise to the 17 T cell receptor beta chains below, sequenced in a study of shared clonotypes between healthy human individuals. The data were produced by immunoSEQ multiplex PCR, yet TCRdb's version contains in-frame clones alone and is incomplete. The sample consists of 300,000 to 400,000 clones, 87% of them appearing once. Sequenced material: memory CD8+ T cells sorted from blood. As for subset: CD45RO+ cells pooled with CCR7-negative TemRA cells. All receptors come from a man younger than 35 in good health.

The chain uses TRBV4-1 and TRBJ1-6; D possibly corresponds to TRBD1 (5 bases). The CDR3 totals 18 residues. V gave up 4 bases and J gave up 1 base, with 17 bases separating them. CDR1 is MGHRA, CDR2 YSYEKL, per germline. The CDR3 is CASSLTEGKTSYNSPLHF. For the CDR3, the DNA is TGCGCCAGCAGCCTGACGGAGGGGAAGACGTCCTATAATTCACCCCTCCACTTT.

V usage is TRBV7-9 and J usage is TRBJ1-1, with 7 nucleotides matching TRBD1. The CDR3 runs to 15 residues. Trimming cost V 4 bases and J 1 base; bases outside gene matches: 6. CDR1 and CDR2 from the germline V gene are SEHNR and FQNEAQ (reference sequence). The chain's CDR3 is CASSSPRTGNTEAFF. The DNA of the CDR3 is TGTGCCAGCAGCTCACCAAGGACAGGGAACACTGAAGCTTTCTTT.

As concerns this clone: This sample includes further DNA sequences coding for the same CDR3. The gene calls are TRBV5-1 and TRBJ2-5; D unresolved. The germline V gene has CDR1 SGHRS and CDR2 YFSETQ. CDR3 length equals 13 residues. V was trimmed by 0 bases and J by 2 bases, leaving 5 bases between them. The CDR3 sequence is CASSLARQETQYF. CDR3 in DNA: TGCGCCAGCAGCTTGGCCAGGCAAGAGACCCAGTACTTC.

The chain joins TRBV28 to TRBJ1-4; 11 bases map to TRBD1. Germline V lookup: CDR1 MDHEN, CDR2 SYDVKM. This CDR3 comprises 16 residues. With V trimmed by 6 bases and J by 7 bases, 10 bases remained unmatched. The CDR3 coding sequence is TGTGCCAGCAGACTTATCACCGGGACAGGGGGTGAAAAACTGTTTTTT. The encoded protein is CASRLITGTGGEKLFF. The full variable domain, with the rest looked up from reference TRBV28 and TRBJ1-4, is DVKVTQSSRYLVKRTGEKVFLECVQDMDHENMFWYRQDPGLGLRLIYFSYDVKMKEKGDIPEGYSVSREKKERFSLILESASTNQTSMYLCASRLITGTGGEKLFFGSGTQLSVL.

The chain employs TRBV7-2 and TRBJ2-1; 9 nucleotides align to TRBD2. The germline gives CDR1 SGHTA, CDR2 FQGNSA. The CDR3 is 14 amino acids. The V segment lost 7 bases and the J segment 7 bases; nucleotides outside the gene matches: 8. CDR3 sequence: CASNKPSGGNEQFF. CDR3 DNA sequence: TGTGCCAGCAATAAACCCAGCGGGGGGAATGAGCAGTTCTTC. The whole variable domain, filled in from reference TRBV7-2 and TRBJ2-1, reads GAGVSQSPSNKVTEKGKDVELRCDPISGHTALYWYRQSLGQGLEFLIYFQGNSAPDKSGLPSDRFSAERTGGSVSTLTIQRTQQEDSAVYLCASNKPSGGNEQFFGPGTRLTVL.

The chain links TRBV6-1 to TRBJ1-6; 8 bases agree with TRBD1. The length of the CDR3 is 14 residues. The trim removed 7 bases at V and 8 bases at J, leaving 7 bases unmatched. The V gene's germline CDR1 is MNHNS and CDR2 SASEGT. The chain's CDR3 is CASTSGQAYSPLHF. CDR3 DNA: TGTGCCAGCACCTCGGGACAGGCTTATTCACCCCTCCACTTT.

The CDR3 region is CASPGRRDEQFF. CDR3 coding DNA: TGTGCCAGCCCAGGGAGAAGAGATGAGCAGTTCTTC. The chain joins TRBV2 to TRBJ2-1; possibly TRBD1 or TRBD2 for D (5 bases each). This CDR3 contains 12 residues. The V and J ends lost 8 bases and 8 bases respectively, with 13 bases between them. In germline, CDR1 is SNHLY, CDR2 FYNNEI.

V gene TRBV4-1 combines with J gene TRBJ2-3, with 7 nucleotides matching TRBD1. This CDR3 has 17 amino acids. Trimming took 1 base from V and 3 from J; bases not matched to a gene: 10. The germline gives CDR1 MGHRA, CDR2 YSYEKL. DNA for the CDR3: TGCGCCAGCAGCCAAGGACCAGGGGGAACGGGAACAGATACGCAGTATTTT. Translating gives CASSQGPGGTGTDTQYF.

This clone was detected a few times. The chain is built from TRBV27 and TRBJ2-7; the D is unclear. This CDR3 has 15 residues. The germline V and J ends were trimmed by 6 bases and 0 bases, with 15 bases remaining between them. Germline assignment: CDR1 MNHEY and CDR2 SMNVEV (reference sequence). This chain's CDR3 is CASSPVDVSSYEQYF. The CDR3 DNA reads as TGTGCCAGCAGCCCGGTGGACGTGAGCTCCTACGAGCAGTACTTC.

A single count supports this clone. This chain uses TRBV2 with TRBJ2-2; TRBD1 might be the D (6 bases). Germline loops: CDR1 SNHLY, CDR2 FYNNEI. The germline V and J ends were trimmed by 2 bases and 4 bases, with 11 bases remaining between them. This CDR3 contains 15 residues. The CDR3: CASSESQGATGELFF. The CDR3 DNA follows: TGTGCCAGCAGTGAATCACAGGGAGCCACCGGGGAGCTGTTTTTT. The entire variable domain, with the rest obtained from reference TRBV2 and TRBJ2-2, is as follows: EPEVTQTPSHQVTQMGQEVILRCVPISNHLYFYWYRQILGQKVEFLVSFYNNEISEKSEIFDDQFSVERPDGSNFTLKIRSTKLEDSAMYFCASSESQGATGELFFGEGSRLTVL.

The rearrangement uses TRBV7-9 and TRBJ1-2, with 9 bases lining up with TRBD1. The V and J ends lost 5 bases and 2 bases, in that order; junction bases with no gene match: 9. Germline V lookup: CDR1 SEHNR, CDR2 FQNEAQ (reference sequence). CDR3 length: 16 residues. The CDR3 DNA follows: TGTGCCAGCAGCCCGCCTGGGACAGGGATAAACTATGGCTACACCTTC. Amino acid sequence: CASSPPGTGINYGYTF.

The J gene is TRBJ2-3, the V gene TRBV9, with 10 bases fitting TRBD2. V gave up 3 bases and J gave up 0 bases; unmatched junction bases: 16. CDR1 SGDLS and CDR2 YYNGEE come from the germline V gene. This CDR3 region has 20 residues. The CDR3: CASSARGLAEYTTSTDTQYF. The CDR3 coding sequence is TGTGCCAGCAGCGCCCGAGGACTAGCGGAATACACTACTAGCACAGATACGCAGTATTTT.

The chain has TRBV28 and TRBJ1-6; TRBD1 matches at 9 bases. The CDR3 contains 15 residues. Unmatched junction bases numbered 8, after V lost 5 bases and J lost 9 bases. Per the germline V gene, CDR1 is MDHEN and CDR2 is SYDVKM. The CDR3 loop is CASSLGQGSISPLHF. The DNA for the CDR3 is TGTGCCAGCAGTCTAGGACAGGGGTCAATTTCACCCCTCCACTTT.

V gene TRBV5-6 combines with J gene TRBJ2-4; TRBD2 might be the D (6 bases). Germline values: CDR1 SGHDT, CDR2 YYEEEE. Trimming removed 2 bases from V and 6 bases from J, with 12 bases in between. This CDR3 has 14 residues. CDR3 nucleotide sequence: TGTGCCAGCAGCTTAGGACTACAAATAAACATTCAGTACTTC. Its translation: CASSLGLQINIQYF.

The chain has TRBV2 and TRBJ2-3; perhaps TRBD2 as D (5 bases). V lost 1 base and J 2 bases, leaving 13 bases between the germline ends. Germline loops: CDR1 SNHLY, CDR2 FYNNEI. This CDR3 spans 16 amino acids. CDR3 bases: TGTGCCAGCAGTGAAGGGCAGGAGGAATACACAGATACGCAGTATTTT. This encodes CASSEGQEEYTDTQYF.

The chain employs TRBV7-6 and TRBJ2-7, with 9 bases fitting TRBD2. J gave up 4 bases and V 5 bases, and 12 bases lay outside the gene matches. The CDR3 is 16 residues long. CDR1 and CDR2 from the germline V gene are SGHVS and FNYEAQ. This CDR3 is CASSPGAKRGVYEQYF. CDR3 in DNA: TGTGCCAGCAGCCCAGGGGCCAAGCGGGGGGTTTACGAGCAGTACTTC.

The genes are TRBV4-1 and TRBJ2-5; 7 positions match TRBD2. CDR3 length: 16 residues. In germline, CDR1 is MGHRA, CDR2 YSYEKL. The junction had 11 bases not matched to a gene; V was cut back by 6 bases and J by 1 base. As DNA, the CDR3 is TGCGCCAGCAGTGCGTTGGGGGGGGTCCTCCAAGAGACCCAGTACTTC. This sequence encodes CASSALGGVLQETQYF.